The 29 T cell receptor beta chains below all came from one sample that was sequenced in a study of Ad26.COV2.S vaccination and SARS-CoV-2 variants. Treatment denoted: around 19 received Ad26.COV2.S at low or high dose, single or two shots; several received placebo; per-sample allocation not given. All samples were drawn on day 63, counting from the first vaccine or placebo injection. Clones were read by immunoSEQ multiplex PCR, and TCRdb kept only the in-frame ones, dropping some. The sample holds 430,000 or so clones, about 91% seen once. Sequenced here: peripheral blood, sampled in a trial of Ad26.COV2.S vaccine versus placebo. The receptors were gathered from a person between 18 and 65 years old who received the Ad26.COV2.S COVID-19 vaccine or a placebo.

The V and J genes are TRBV27 and TRBJ2-1, with no clear D. The V and J ends lost 6 bases and 2 bases respectively, with 14 bases between them. Germline V lookup: CDR1 MNHEY, CDR2 SMNVEV (reference sequence). The CDR3 spans 15 residues. The chain's CDR3 is CASRNQGNPYNEQFF. Here the CDR3 DNA reads TGTGCCAGCAGAAACCAAGGGAACCCCTACAATGAGCAGTTCTTC.

The CDR3, as DNA: TGCAGCGTTGAACCCGATTGGAACACTGAAGCTTTCTTT. It encodes CSVEPDWNTEAFF. The V and J genes are TRBV29-1 and TRBJ1-1; D gene unclear. The CDR3 runs to 13 residues. The germline gives CDR1 SQVTM, CDR2 ANQGSEA. Trimming shortened V by 2 bases and J by 1 base, and 8 bases separated the two germline ends.

This clone was recorded a few times. The V gene is TRBV19, the J gene TRBJ2-1, with 10 bases identical to TRBD2. Germline trimming cut 1 base from V and 2 bases from J; bases unmatched to any gene: 11. CDR3 length: 19 amino acids. Per germline, CDR1 LNHDA and CDR2 SQIVND (reference sequence). The CDR3: CASSIAVGLAGATYNEQFF. The CDR3 bases are TGTGCCAGTAGTATAGCCGTTGGGCTAGCGGGAGCGACCTACAATGAGCAGTTCTTC.

The chain uses TRBV6-2 or TRBV6-3 and TRBJ1-2; maybe TRBD1 (5 bases). The V and J ends lost 2 bases and 8 bases respectively, with 12 bases between them. The germline gives CDR1 MNHEY, CDR2 SVGEGT. The length of the CDR3 is 13 residues. The CDR3 is CASSYESGHGYTF. The DNA for the CDR3 is TGTGCCAGCAGTTACGAGTCAGGGCACGGCTACACCTTC.

The chain employs TRBV2 and TRBJ1-6, with D maybe TRBD1 (6 bases). The CDR3 spans 14 residues. The V end lost 3 bases, the J end lost 7 bases, and 10 bases lay between the germline ends. CDR1 and CDR2 (germline): SNHLY, FYNNEI. The CDR3 coding sequence is TGTGCCAGCAGTGAGCAGGGGAAGAATTCACCCCTCCACTTT. It translates to CASSEQGKNSPLHF.

This rearrangement joins TRBV29-1 to TRBJ1-2; D not certain. The germline V gene encodes CDR1 SQVTM and CDR2 ANQGSEA. CDR3 length equals 13 residues. The V and J ends lost 6 bases and 1 base respectively, with 12 bases between them. The CDR3 nucleotides read TGCAGCGTATCCAGGACGAATAACTATGGCTACACCTTC. It translates to CSVSRTNNYGYTF.

As for this clone: Other DNA variants within this sample encode the same CDR3. The chain employs TRBV18 and TRBJ2-5; D is ambiguous. Per germline, CDR1 KGHSH and CDR2 LQKENI. The length of the CDR3 is 13 residues. The ends were cut back, 0 bases at V and 5 bases at J, with 7 bases in the middle. The CDR3: CASSPPGRETQYF. DNA of the CDR3: TGTGCCAGCTCACCACCCGGGCGCGAGACCCAGTACTTC.

This clone has a handful of counts. This chain uses TRBV29-1 with TRBJ2-3; no clear D gene. V shed 4 bases and J shed 7 bases, with 9 bases lying between them. The CDR3 spans 11 residues. From germline, CDR1 is SQVTM and CDR2 ANQGSEA. CDR3 region: CSVARLNTQYF. The CDR3 coding sequence is TGCAGCGTTGCCCGCTTGAATACGCAGTATTTT.

This chain uses TRBV7-6 with TRBJ1-5; possibly TRBD1 for D (5 bases). V was trimmed by 5 bases and J by 7 bases, leaving 18 bases between them. This CDR3 comprises 15 residues. Looked up from germline, CDR1 is SGHVS and CDR2 is FNYEAQ. The CDR3 protein is CASSLVAGRDQPQHF. Here the CDR3 DNA reads TGTGCCAGCAGCCTGGTGGCAGGGAGGGACCAGCCCCAGCATTTT.

This chain joins TRBV18 and TRBJ2-5, with D unresolved. In germline, CDR1 is KGHSH, CDR2 LQKENI. V shed 3 bases and J shed 3 bases, with 11 bases lying between them. This CDR3 is 14 amino acids long. CDR3: CASSPYAIKETQYF. As DNA, the CDR3 is TGTGCCAGCTCACCCTACGCCATAAAAGAGACCCAGTACTTC.

V gene TRBV6-5 combines with J gene TRBJ2-2; a possible D gene is TRBD1 (5 bases). Trimming stripped 7 bases from V and 4 bases from J, with 13 bases between. The germline gives CDR1 MNHEY, CDR2 SVGAGI. CDR3 length equals 14 residues. The CDR3 DNA follows: TGTGCCAGCACTAAACAGGAATCCACCGGGGAGCTGTTTTTT. This sequence encodes CASTKQESTGELFF.

The chain couples TRBV4-3 to TRBJ2-6; D gene ambiguous. The CDR3 extends over 18 amino acids. V was trimmed by 2 bases and J by 0 bases, leaving 14 bases between them. Germline V CDR1 and CDR2: LGHNA, YSLEER. The CDR3 DNA is TGCGCCAGCAGCCAACAGGCCCTCGTCTTCTCTGGGGCCAACGTCCTGACTTTC. It encodes CASSQQALVFSGANVLTF.

This clone was counted once. The genes are TRBV7-2 and TRBJ2-5; 7 bases agree with TRBD2. This CDR3 is built from 14 residues. Germline lookup yields CDR1 SGHTA and CDR2 FQGNSA. The V gene end was trimmed by 3 bases and the J gene end by 3 bases; junction bases not matched to a gene: 4. CDR3 loop: CASSFQAGEETQYF. The DNA for the CDR3 is TGTGCCAGCAGCTTTCAGGCGGGGGAAGAGACCCAGTACTTC.

J is TRBJ2-3 and V is TRBV7-2, with D tentatively TRBD2 (6 bases). Trimming took 3 bases from V and 5 from J, leaving 12 bases between them. CDR3 length: 14 amino acids. The V gene's germline CDR1 is SGHTA and CDR2 FQGNSA. In DNA, the CDR3 is TGTGCCAGCAGCTTTGGAGGGAGCGGAGATACGCAGTATTTT. Translating it yields CASSFGGSGDTQYF.

The chain recombines TRBV5-1 with TRBJ1-2, with no clear D. Between the trimmed V and J ends, which lost 4 bases and 0 bases, there was a span of 10 bases. Germline-derived CDR1 and CDR2 are SGHRS and YFSETQ. The CDR3 totals 14 residues. CDR3 sequence (DNA): TGCGCCAGCAGCCTGCAAACAGCTAACTATGGCTACACCTTC. It is translated as CASSLQTANYGYTF. Full variable domain (remainder filled in from reference TRBV5-1 and TRBJ1-2): KAGVTQTPRYLIKTRGQQVTLSCSPISGHRSVSWYQQTPGQGLQFLFEYFSETQRNKGNFPGRFSGRQFSNSRSEMNVSTLELGDSALYLCASSLQTANYGYTFGSGTRLTVV.

The chain uses TRBV7-9 and TRBJ2-1; 10 bases fit TRBD2. Germline CDR1 and CDR2: SEHNR and FQNEAQ (reference sequence). The CDR3 totals 19 residues. With 2 bases clipped from V and 0 bases from J, the junction kept 10 bases outside the gene matches. The CDR3 DNA follows: TGTGCCAGCAGCTTAATGGGTAGCGGGAGGCCAAGCTCCTACAATGAGCAGTTCTTC. Translation gives CASSLMGSGRPSSYNEQFF.

This chain uses TRBV28 with TRBJ1-5, with D possibly matching TRBD1 (6 bases). Trimming shortened V by 6 bases and J by 1 base, and 16 bases separated the two germline ends. Germline lookup yields CDR1 MDHEN and CDR2 SYDVKM. The CDR3 has 16 residues. The CDR3 loop is CASSPAGGWSNQPQHF. Written as DNA, the CDR3 is TGTGCCAGCAGCCCCGCCGGGGGCTGGAGCAATCAGCCCCAGCATTTT.

CDR3 coding DNA: TGTGCCAGCAGCTTACGTTCTAGCGGGACTCTCACAGATACGCAGTATTTT. Translating it yields CASSLRSSGTLTDTQYF. V and J are TRBV7-2 and TRBJ2-3; 9 positions agree with TRBD2. Germline loops: CDR1 SGHTA, CDR2 FQGNSA. V lost 2 bases, J lost 2 bases, and 8 bases stayed unmatched. The CDR3 consists of 17 residues.

The chain recombines TRBV2 with TRBJ1-2; TRBD1 agrees at 9 bases. There are 14 residues in the CDR3. Germline CDR1 and CDR2: SNHLY and FYNNEI. V was pared by 7 bases and J by 4 bases, with 7 bases of the junction left unmatched. The CDR3 here is CASTGTGNRYGYTF. DNA of the CDR3: TGTGCCAGCACCGGGACAGGGAACCGCTATGGCTACACCTTC.

V usage is TRBV4-3 and J usage is TRBJ1-4; unclear D gene. The CDR3 loop spans 14 amino acids. CDR1 is LGHNA and CDR2 is YSLEER in the germline V gene. The germline V and J ends were trimmed by 0 bases and 8 bases, with 10 bases remaining between them. CDR3 nucleotide sequence: TGCGCCAGCAGCCAAGATCCGAGGGAAGAAAAACTGTTTTTT. Translation gives CASSQDPREEKLFF.

The rearrangement joins TRBV27 to TRBJ2-7, with D maybe TRBD1 (6 bases). Deletions cut 5 bases from V and 7 bases from J, with 18 bases between. This CDR3 has 14 residues. The V gene's germline CDR1 is MNHEY and CDR2 SMNVEV (reference sequence). The CDR3 nucleotides are TGTGCCAGCAGTCTAAGACAGGCCACGGGGGAGCAGTACTTC. This sequence encodes CASSLRQATGEQYF.

This chain connects TRBV6-2 or TRBV6-3 to TRBJ1-5; D uncertain. The CDR3 consists of 14 residues. V lost 5 bases, J lost 5 bases, and 13 bases lay in between. The germline V gene has CDR1 MNHEY and CDR2 SVGEGT. The CDR3 spells CASSEDPWDQPQHF. The CDR3, as DNA: TGTGCCAGCAGTGAGGACCCGTGGGATCAGCCCCAGCATTTT.

The chain carries TRBV3-1 (or the pseudogene TRBV3-2) and TRBJ1-5; TRBD1 is a possible D gene (5 bases). The V gene's germline CDR1 is LGHDT and CDR2 YNNKEL (reference sequence). V was clipped by 8 bases and J by 6 bases, with 23 bases between them. The CDR3 loop spans 16 amino acids. CDR3 sequence: CASSQGGQGGCQPQHF. The DNA of the CDR3 is TGTGCCAGCTCACAAGGTGGGCAGGGCGGTTGTCAGCCCCAGCATTTT.

In nucleotides, the CDR3 is TGTGCCAGCAGCGTAGGAGGACTAGCGGGCTCCTACAATGAGCAGTTCTTC. Translating it yields CASSVGGLAGSYNEQFF. V gene TRBV9 combines with J gene TRBJ2-1; TRBD2 agrees at 11 bases. Germline V gives CDR1 SGDLS, CDR2 YYNGEE. Trimming cost V 0 bases and J 0 bases; bases outside gene matches: 2. The CDR3 contains 17 residues.

This clone was seen just once. The chain couples TRBV21-1 to TRBJ2-7; TRBD2, the table's D call, was not compared with the DNA. TRBV21-1 constitutes a pseudogene. The CDR3 length is 15 residues. The CDR3 loop is CASSPTSGSYYEQYV. The CDR3, as DNA: TGTGCCAGCAGCCCGACTAGCGGGAGTTACTACGAGCAGTACGTC.

This clone was seen a few times. V and J are TRBV7-2 and TRBJ1-2; D gene ambiguous. Germline lookup yields CDR1 SGHTA and CDR2 FQGNSA. V shed 1 base and J shed 1 base, with 7 bases lying between them. The CDR3 is 14 residues long. CDR3 nucleotide sequence: TGTGCCAGCAGCTTAGGTCCGGGTAACTATGGCTACACCTTC. Protein: CASSLGPGNYGYTF.

The V gene is TRBV5-6, the J gene TRBJ2-7; 8 bases line up with TRBD2. This CDR3 has 15 residues. Trimming cost V 4 bases and J 2 bases; bases outside gene matches: 8. CDR1 is SGHDT, CDR2 YYEEEE, per germline. CDR3 bases: TGTGCCAGCAGCCCCCAGCGGGAGTTCGCCTACGAGCAGTACGTC. It is translated as CASSPQREFAYEQYV.

V and J are TRBV6-4 and TRBJ1-5, with 8 bases fitting TRBD1. The V gene end was trimmed by 7 bases and the J gene end by 8 bases; junction bases not matched to a gene: 10. Looked up from germline, CDR1 is MRHNA and CDR2 is SNTAGT. The CDR3 has 14 amino acids. The CDR3, as DNA: TGTGCCAGCACCAGGACAGGGAATGAAGAGCCCCAGCATTTT. It encodes CASTRTGNEEPQHF.

The V call is TRBV5-3, the J call TRBJ2-7; TRBD2 agrees at 7 bases. TRBV5-3 is labeled an ORF, and its function is uncertain. Trimming removed 0 bases from V and 3 bases from J; junction bases left unmatched: 6. The CDR3 is 15 amino acids. The CDR3 bases are TGTGCCAGAAGCTTGGTGGGGACTAACCTCTACGAGCAGTACGTC. This translates into CARSLVGTNLYEQYV.